Below, one TCR beta chain is given with its context. The antigen is not known. The sample originates from a study of T cell repertoires in cytomegalovirus infection. Study in general: Well-studied HLA-B-restricted CMV epitopes were used in the study alongside recently identified HLA-C-restricted ones. An indication of both CMV infection and matching HLA type came from public TCR beta signatures. Study outcomes and limitations: The ex vivo response was dominated by HLA-C-restricted CMV-specific TCR beta clonotypes. Cumulative public TCR beta family frequency identified carriers of CMV plus the relevant HLA.

V was cut by 4 bases and J by 2 bases, with 12 bases left in between. CDR3 length: 14 residues. Per germline, CDR1 MDHEN and CDR2 SYDVKM. TCRdb fed the reads into MiXCR, producing one record per CDR3 protein. In the table there are fewer than 1,000,000 distinct CDR3 sequences, more than 25% of which are singletons. The sequence was obtained from a human donor in good health (CMV status not recorded). Some clones in this sample may be carry-over from other donors' samples. The chain uses TRBV28 and TRBJ2-7; TRBD1 is a possible D gene (6 bases). The sample consisted of cultured CD8+ T cells from PBMCs, taken from culture after CMV antigen stimulation. The CDR3 reads CASSSRGIPYEQYV. CDR3 bases: TGTGCCAGCAGTTCCAGGGGAATCCCCTACGAGCAGTACGTC.